This T cell receptor beta chain appears in the sequencing data of a study of blood T cell repertoires in COVID-19. About the research overall: The United States, Italy and Spain provided the acute and convalescent COVID-19 samples. The cDNA or gDNA used as material had been derived from T cells, B-cell-depleted T cells, or PBMCs.

The authors' processing: How many nucleated cells were present was estimated from reference gene primer amplification. TCRdb keeps only in-frame clones here, not all; method: immunoSEQ multiplex PCR. V, J and clone size derive from that table, while D and trimming were established from the DNA sequence. The sample holds roughly 100,000 clones, around nine tenths seen once. CDR1 is SGHNT, CDR2 YYREEE, per germline (reference sequence). This CDR3 spans 14 amino acids. V lost 4 bases, J lost 4 bases, and 6 bases stayed unmatched. The clonotype comes from a man aged 50 to 60 with active or convalescent COVID-19. V usage is TRBV5-4 and J usage is TRBJ2-7; TRBD1 matches at 9 bases. Material: peripheral blood. DNA of the CDR3: TGTGCCAGCAGCACCGGGACAGGGAGATACGAGCAGTACTTC. Protein: CASSTGTGRYEQYF. The full variable domain, with the rest looked up from reference TRBV5-4 and TRBJ2-7, is ETGVTQSPTHLIKTRGQQVTLRCSSQSGHNTVSWYQQALGQGPQFIFQYYREEENGRGNFPPRFSGLQFPNYSSELNVNALELDDSALYLCASSTGTGRYEQYFGPGTRLTVT.